The 32 T cell receptor beta chains below were found in one sample sequenced in a study of blood T cell repertoires in COVID-19. Some clones are missing from TCRdb's copy, which holds only in-frame ones; the method was immunoSEQ multiplex PCR. There are fewer than 250,000 clones in the sample; around 90% occur only once, and around 0.84% lies in the top ten. Sample: peripheral blood. The source is a man between 60 and 75 years old with COVID-19, enrolled during active disease.

V is TRBV19 and J is TRBJ2-2, with 12 bases aligning to TRBD2. Germline V gives CDR1 LNHDA, CDR2 SQIVND (reference sequence). The CDR3 contains 16 residues. After removal of 3 bases from V and 6 bases from J, the junction contained 5 bases not matched to a gene. DNA of the CDR3: TGTGCCAGTAGTATGGGGACTAGCGGGTGGTCCGGGGAGCTGTTTTTT. The encoded protein is CASSMGTSGWSGELFF.

The chain employs TRBV4-1 and TRBJ2-5, with D perhaps matching TRBD1 (6 bases). Germline CDR1 reads MGHRA; CDR2 reads YSYEKL. The CDR3 covers 18 residues. Trimming stripped 1 base from V and 2 bases from J, with 20 bases between. CDR3: CASSQVRTQGKRQETQYF. Written as DNA, the CDR3 is TGCGCCAGCAGCCAAGTCCGGACTCAGGGGAAGAGACAAGAGACCCAGTACTTC.

This clone was seen just once. The gene calls are TRBV12-3 or TRBV12-4 and TRBJ1-3; unclear D gene. CDR3 size: 13 residues. With 6 bases removed from V and 0 bases from J, the gap between germline ends came to 6 bases. The CDR3 DNA reads TGTGCCAGCAGCCTCGGCTCTGGAAACACCATATATTTT. It specifies CASSLGSGNTIYF.

The genes are TRBV5-1 and TRBJ2-7; a weak D match, TRBD2 (6 bases). In germline, CDR1 is SGHRS, CDR2 YFSETQ. The CDR3 is 14 amino acids. V dropped 0 bases and J dropped 0 bases, with 7 bases sitting between them. This chain's CDR3 is CASSLETSSYEQYF. The CDR3 DNA sequence: TGCGCCAGCAGCTTGGAGACTAGCTCCTACGAGCAGTACTTC.

The rearrangement joins TRBV4-1 to TRBJ1-2, with 8 bases identical to TRBD1. The junction had 6 bases not matched to a gene; V was cut back by 1 base and J by 5 bases. CDR3 size: 15 residues. CDR1 is MGHRA and CDR2 is YSYEKL in the germline V gene. As DNA, the CDR3 is TGCGCCAGCAGCCAAGTGCCCGGGACAGGTTATGGCTACACCTTC. It is translated as CASSQVPGTGYGYTF.

The chain carries TRBV18 and TRBJ2-1, with 10 bases identical to TRBD2. Trimming at V came to 3 bases and at J to 4 bases, leaving 3 bases not matched to a gene. CDR1 is KGHSH, CDR2 LQKENI, per germline. This CDR3 has 15 amino acids. Written as DNA, the CDR3 is TGTGCCAGCTCACCGAGGACTAGCGGTTACAATGAGCAGTTCTTC. As protein: CASSPRTSGYNEQFF.

The chain recombines TRBV11-2 with TRBJ2-2, with TRBD2 identical over 10 bases. This CDR3 has 15 residues. Germline V gene sequence: CDR1 SGHAT, CDR2 FQNNGV. Trimming at V came to 5 bases and at J to 6 bases, leaving 6 bases not matched to a gene. CDR3 region: CASSPQSGGAGELFF. The CDR3 DNA sequence: TGTGCCAGCAGCCCCCAAAGCGGGGGGGCCGGGGAGCTGTTTTTT.

The chain joins TRBV29-1 to TRBJ1-2; D unclear. The CDR3 is 14 residues long. Trimming cost V 6 bases and J 2 bases, with 16 bases left between them. Germline V gene data show CDR1 as SQVTM and CDR2 as ANQGSEA. CDR3: CSVPKGGSNYGYTF. The CDR3 nucleotides are TGCAGCGTCCCCAAAGGAGGGTCCAACTATGGCTACACCTTC. Variable domain in full (rest from reference TRBV29-1 and TRBJ1-2): SAVISQKPSRDICQRGTSLTIQCQVDSQVTMMFWYRQQPGQSLTLIATANQGSEATYESGFVIDKFPISRPNLTFSTLTVSNMSPEDSSIYLCSVPKGGSNYGYTFGSGTRLTVV.

This clone occurred once. The chain uses TRBV7-9 and TRBJ1-1; 11 bases match TRBD1. The V gene end was trimmed by 5 bases and the J gene end by 4 bases; junction bases not matched to a gene: 3. The germline gives CDR1 SEHNR, CDR2 FQNEAQ (reference sequence). The CDR3 runs 14 residues. The CDR3 region has the DNA TGTGCCAGCAGCCCAGGGACAGGGGGCACTGAAGCTTTCTTT. Residues: CASSPGTGGTEAFF.

The chain is built from TRBV5-1 and TRBJ2-3, with 8 bases lining up with TRBD2. CDR1 SGHRS and CDR2 YFSETQ come from the germline V gene. V lost 0 bases to trimming and J lost 4 bases; unmatched junction nucleotides: 10. The CDR3 is 17 residues long. The CDR3 loop is CASSLEPSGGGADTQYF. In nucleotides, the CDR3 is TGCGCCAGCAGCTTGGAACCCAGCGGGGGTGGGGCAGATACGCAGTATTTT.

The V and J genes are TRBV19 and TRBJ1-1, with D perhaps matching TRBD1 (5 bases). Germline CDR1 is LNHDA and CDR2 is SQIVND (reference sequence). The V end was cut by 4 bases, the J end by 2 bases, with 14 bases between. The CDR3 is 15 amino acids. CDR3 DNA sequence: TGTGCCAGTAGTACCTATGGGACTGATAACACTGAAGCTTTCTTT. Its translation is CASSTYGTDNTEAFF.

The V call is TRBV6-4, the J call TRBJ1-2; possible D gene TRBD1, 5 bases. V lost 9 bases and J 8 bases, leaving 19 bases between the germline ends. The CDR3 loop spans 13 amino acids. The V gene's germline CDR1 is MRHNA and CDR2 SNTAGT. CDR3 residues: CASRDSRGFGYTF. The CDR3 DNA reads as TGTGCCAGTCGGGACTCTCGGGGTTTCGGCTACACCTTC.

This rearrangement joins TRBV9 to TRBJ2-1; maybe TRBD2 (5 bases). CDR1 SGDLS and CDR2 YYNGEE come from the germline V gene. The CDR3 has 16 amino acids. V was trimmed by 5 bases and J by 0 bases, leaving 15 bases between them. Written as DNA, the CDR3 is TGTGCCAGCAGTTTGGAGGAGAGTACCTCCTACAATGAGCAGTTCTTC. Protein sequence: CASSLEESTSYNEQFF.

The CDR3 nucleotides read TGTGCCAGTGGTCCTTCGGGTGGAAACACCATATATTTT. It translates to CASGPSGGNTIYF. The rearrangement links TRBV14 to TRBJ1-3; D is unclear. This CDR3 has 13 residues. The V gene lost 9 bases and the J gene lost 3 bases, with 12 bases spanning the gap. Germline assignment: CDR1 SGHDN and CDR2 FVKESK.

This clone appeared a single time. The rearrangement uses TRBV15 and TRBJ2-1; 8 bases map to TRBD2. The V gene's germline CDR1 is LNHNV and CDR2 YYDKDF (reference sequence). The CDR3 is 16 amino acids. J lost 7 bases, V lost 5 bases, and 13 bases had no gene match. The CDR3 region has the DNA TGTGCCACCAGCGGACCCGGGACTAGGAGGGGAAATGAGCAGTTCTTC. Its translation is CATSGPGTRRGNEQFF.

V and J are TRBV18 and TRBJ1-6, with 10 positions matching TRBD1. This CDR3 spans 15 amino acids. Germline V gene lookup returns CDR1 KGHSH and CDR2 LQKENI. The junction had 4 bases not matched to a gene; V was cut back by 6 bases and J by 5 bases. CDR3 in amino acids: CASSLGQGNNSPLHF. In DNA, the CDR3 is TGTGCCAGCTCGCTGGGACAGGGGAATAATTCACCCCTCCACTTT.

V and J are TRBV19 and TRBJ2-7; TRBD1 matches 9 bases. The CDR3 has 15 residues. Germline values: CDR1 LNHDA, CDR2 SQIVND (reference sequence). Trimming cost V 8 bases and J 3 bases; bases outside gene matches: 11. The CDR3 nucleotides are TGTGCCAGTCGAACGACCGGGACAGGGATCTACGAGCAGTACTTC. The encoded protein is CASRTTGTGIYEQYF.

This sequence joins TRBV3-1 (or the pseudogene TRBV3-2) and TRBJ2-2; TRBD1 is a possible D gene (6 bases). CDR1 is LGHDT and CDR2 is YNNKEL in the germline V gene (reference sequence). The V end lost 3 bases, the J end lost 1 base, and 9 bases lay between the germline ends. This CDR3 region has 15 residues. CDR3 amino acids: CASSQGAGNTGELFF. CDR3 nucleotide sequence: TGTGCCAGCAGCCAGGGGGCAGGGAACACCGGGGAGCTGTTTTTT.

The chain employs TRBV19 and TRBJ1-5; 9 bases map to TRBD1. Germline V gene lookup returns CDR1 LNHDA and CDR2 SQIVND (reference sequence). This CDR3 is 14 amino acids long. The V and J ends lost 6 bases and 6 bases, in that order; junction bases with no gene match: 6. The CDR3 is CASSGTGWGQPQHF. The CDR3 DNA is TGTGCCAGTAGCGGGACAGGGTGGGGTCAGCCCCAGCATTTT.

The V gene is TRBV5-1, the J gene TRBJ2-3, with TRBD1 as a possible D gene (6 bases). The germline V and J ends were trimmed by 1 base and 4 bases, with 10 bases remaining between them. The CDR3 covers 14 residues. CDR1 is SGHRS and CDR2 is YFSETQ in the germline V gene. The CDR3 region is CASSLMGAADTQYF. DNA for the CDR3: TGCGCCAGCAGCTTGATGGGGGCGGCAGATACGCAGTATTTT.

The chain recombines TRBV10-3 with TRBJ2-2; 8 nucleotides line up with TRBD2. V lost 5 bases and J lost 1; bases outside the gene matches: 3. CDR3 length: 15 residues. The germline V gene has CDR1 ENHRY and CDR2 SYGVKD. CDR3 sequence reads: CAISSGTRNTGELFF. The CDR3 region has the DNA TGTGCCATCAGTTCCGGGACTAGGAACACCGGGGAGCTGTTTTTT.

The chain employs TRBV5-6 and TRBJ1-2; D is undetermined. This CDR3 is 15 amino acids long. V lost 0 bases to trimming and J lost 1 base, with 10 bases between them. The germline gives CDR1 SGHDT, CDR2 YYEEEE. CDR3 DNA: TGTGCCAGCAGCTTGGGAGGGCACCGTAACTATGGCTACACCTTC. Its protein product is CASSLGGHRNYGYTF.

The chain combines TRBV7-2 with TRBJ1-2; D gene ambiguous. This CDR3 comprises 13 residues. Trimming left V 1 base short and J 6 bases short, with 9 bases between. Germline CDR1 and CDR2: SGHTA and FQGNSA. CDR3 region: CASSLGYRDGYTF. CDR3 DNA: TGTGCCAGCAGCTTAGGGTATCGGGATGGCTACACCTTC. The whole variable domain, filled in from reference TRBV7-2 and TRBJ1-2, reads GAGVSQSPSNKVTEKGKDVELRCDPISGHTALYWYRQSLGQGLEFLIYFQGNSAPDKSGLPSDRFSAERTGGSVSTLTIQRTQQEDSAVYLCASSLGYRDGYTFGSGTRLTVV.

This chain links TRBV25-1 with TRBJ1-1, with TRBD1 identical over 7 bases. V gave up 1 base and J gave up 3 bases; unmatched junction bases: 2. Germline values: CDR1 MGHDK, CDR2 SYGVNS. The CDR3 spans 14 residues. CDR3: CASSESTGDTEAFF. In DNA form, the CDR3 reads TGTGCCAGCAGTGAATCCACAGGGGACACTGAAGCTTTCTTT.

This clone appeared once. V gene TRBV4-2 combines with J gene TRBJ2-1; 9 bases align to TRBD2. Looked up from germline, CDR1 is LGHNA and CDR2 is YNFKEQ. Germline trimming cut 3 bases from V and 3 bases from J; bases unmatched to any gene: 6. CDR3 size: 16 residues. CDR3 residues: CASSHRGTSSYNEQFF. CDR3 DNA: TGTGCCAGCAGCCATCGGGGGACTAGCAGCTACAATGAGCAGTTCTTC.

The genes are TRBV27 and TRBJ2-7; D is possibly TRBD2 (5 bases). The V gene lost 5 bases and the J gene lost 2 bases, with 16 bases spanning the gap. Looked up from germline, CDR1 is MNHEY and CDR2 is SMNVEV (reference sequence). CDR3 length: 15 residues. The CDR3 region is CASSLSGSYPYEQYF. In DNA form, the CDR3 reads TGTGCCAGCAGTCTCTCGGGGAGTTACCCCTACGAGCAGTACTTC.

This chain joins TRBV18 and TRBJ1-2; 7 nucleotides match TRBD1. Germline values: CDR1 KGHSH, CDR2 LQKENI. This CDR3 is 14 amino acids long. The V and J ends lost 1 base and 8 bases, in that order; junction bases with no gene match: 7. CDR3 loop: CASSPLSPGGGYTF. CDR3 coding DNA: TGTGCCAGCTCACCACTGTCACCAGGGGGGGGCTACACCTTC.

The V and J genes are TRBV6-6 and TRBJ2-4; 7 nucleotides match TRBD1. The CDR3 spans 16 residues. The J segment lost 0 bases and the V segment lost 5 bases, leaving 7 bases of the junction unmatched. Germline-derived CDR1 and CDR2 are MNHNY and SVGAGI (reference sequence). Here the CDR3 DNA reads TGTGCCAGCAGTCACCAAACAGGGGAAGCCAAAAACATTCAGTACTTC. It yields the protein CASSHQTGEAKNIQYF.

The chain has TRBV19 and TRBJ2-7; the D gene is possibly TRBD1 (5 bases). The CDR3 covers 14 residues. Trimming removed 0 bases from V and 0 bases from J, with 6 bases in between. Per germline, CDR1 LNHDA and CDR2 SQIVND (reference sequence). In DNA, the CDR3 is TGTGCCAGTAGTATAGAGGGGCTCTCCTACGAGCAGTACTTC. Translated, it gives CASSIEGLSYEQYF. The whole variable domain, filled in from reference TRBV19 and TRBJ2-7, reads DGGITQSPKYLFRKEGQNVTLSCEQNLNHDAMYWYRQDPGQGLRLIYYSQIVNDFQKGDIAEGYSVSREKKESFPLTVTSAQKNPTAFYLCASSIEGLSYEQYFGPGTRLTVT.

This clone appeared a single time. V and J are TRBV19 and TRBJ1-5, with unresolved D. Per the germline V gene, CDR1 is LNHDA and CDR2 is SQIVND (reference sequence). CDR3 length equals 14 residues. The germline V and J ends were trimmed by 5 bases and 0 bases, with 8 bases remaining between them. In nucleotides, the CDR3 is TGTGCCAGTAGTCCGTCCCTTAGCAATCAGCCCCAGCATTTT. It encodes CASSPSLSNQPQHF. Full variable domain (rest looked up from reference TRBV19 and TRBJ1-5): DGGITQSPKYLFRKEGQNVTLSCEQNLNHDAMYWYRQDPGQGLRLIYYSQIVNDFQKGDIAEGYSVSREKKESFPLTVTSAQKNPTAFYLCASSPSLSNQPQHFGDGTRLSIL.

The V gene is TRBV5-1, the J gene TRBJ2-3; the match to TRBD2 covers 7 bases. Looked up from germline, CDR1 is SGHRS and CDR2 is YFSETQ. The length of the CDR3 is 14 residues. The J segment lost 2 bases and the V segment lost 5 bases, leaving 5 bases of the junction unmatched. The CDR3 is CASRQRGDTDTQYF. For the CDR3, the DNA is TGCGCCAGCAGGCAGCGGGGAGACACAGATACGCAGTATTTT.

This chain links TRBV27 with TRBJ1-5, with D tentatively TRBD1 (6 bases). Deletions cut 5 bases from V and 3 bases from J, with 8 bases between. The germline V gene encodes CDR1 MNHEY and CDR2 SMNVEV (reference sequence). CDR3 length equals 13 residues. The CDR3 nucleotides are TGTGCCAGCAGTGGACAGCACAATCAGCCCCAGCATTTT. As protein: CASSGQHNQPQHF.